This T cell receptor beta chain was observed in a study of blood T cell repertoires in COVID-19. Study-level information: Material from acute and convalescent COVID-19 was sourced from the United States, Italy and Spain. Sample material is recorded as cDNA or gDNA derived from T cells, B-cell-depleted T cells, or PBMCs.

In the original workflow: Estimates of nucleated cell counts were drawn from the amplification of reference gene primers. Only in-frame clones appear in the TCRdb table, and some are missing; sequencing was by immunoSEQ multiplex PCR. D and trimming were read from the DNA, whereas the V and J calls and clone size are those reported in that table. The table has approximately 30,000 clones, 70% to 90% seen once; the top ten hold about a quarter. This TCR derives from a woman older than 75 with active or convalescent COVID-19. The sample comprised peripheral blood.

The CDR3 sequence: CASSLGGKNTGELFF. In DNA form, the CDR3 reads TGTGCCAGCAGCTTAGGCGGGAAAAACACCGGGGAGCTGTTTTTT. The chain joins TRBV7-9 to TRBJ2-2, with D possibly being TRBD2 (6 bases). Germline V CDR1 and CDR2: SEHNR, FQNEAQ (reference sequence). Deletions cut 1 base from V and 2 bases from J, with 8 bases between. CDR3 length equals 15 residues.